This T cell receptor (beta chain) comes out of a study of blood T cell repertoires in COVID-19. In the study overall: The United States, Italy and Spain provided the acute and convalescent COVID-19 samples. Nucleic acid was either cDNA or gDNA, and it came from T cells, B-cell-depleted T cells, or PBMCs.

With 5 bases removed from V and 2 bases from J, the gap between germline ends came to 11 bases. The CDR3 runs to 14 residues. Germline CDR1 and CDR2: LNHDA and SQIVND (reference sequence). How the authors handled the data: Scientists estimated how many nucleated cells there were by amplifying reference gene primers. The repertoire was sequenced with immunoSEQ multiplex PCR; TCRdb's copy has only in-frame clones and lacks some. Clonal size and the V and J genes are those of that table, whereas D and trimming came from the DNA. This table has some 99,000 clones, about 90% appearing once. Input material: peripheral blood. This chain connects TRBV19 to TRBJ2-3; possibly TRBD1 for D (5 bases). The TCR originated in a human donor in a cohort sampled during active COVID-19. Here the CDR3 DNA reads TGTGCCAGTAGTGACAGAGGATCCACAGATACGCAGTATTTT. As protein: CASSDRGSTDTQYF.